The entry below gives a single T cell receptor beta chain sequence along with its context. Its antigen is not known. The data derive from a study of cytomegalovirus exposure and HLA in healthy donors. Trimming took 4 bases from V and 4 from J; bases not matched to a gene: 14. The CDR3 length is 18 residues. Germline-derived CDR1 and CDR2 are SNHLY and FYNNEI. The PCR employed 60 Vbeta primers together with 13 Jbeta primers. Produced via immunoSEQ multiplex PCR; TCRdb's table is partial and in-frame only. The repertoire holds about 160,000 clones, with around 83% as singletons. Whole-study results and caveats: The study listed under 200 cytomegalovirus-associated TCR beta chains.

The material sequenced was PBMCs. The origin of this receptor is a girl aged 2-10 years in good health and CMV-seropositive. V is TRBV2 and J is TRBJ1-5; 9 bases align to TRBD1. The CDR3 here is CASSVTGGGGALNQPQHF. Here the CDR3 DNA reads TGTGCCAGCAGTGTTACAGGGGGCGGAGGGGCCTTAAATCAGCCCCAGCATTTT.